The 16 T cell receptor beta chains below all came from one sample that was sequenced in a study of cytomegalovirus exposure and HLA in healthy donors. Primers included in the PCR were 60 Vbeta and 13 Jbeta primers. Sequencing was performed with immunoSEQ multiplex PCR; in TCRdb, only in-frame clones are kept and a portion is missing. The data hold roughly 200,000 clones, with 65% to 80% observed a single time. Specimen: PBMCs. Receptor source: a woman between 35 and 50 years old in good health and CMV-seronegative.

The V call is TRBV6-6, the J call TRBJ2-2; D is possibly TRBD1 (7 bases). The V gene lost 7 bases and the J gene lost 2 bases, with 14 bases spanning the gap. CDR1 and CDR2 (germline): MNHNY, SVGAGI (reference sequence). The CDR3 has 15 residues. The chain's CDR3 is CASNRQGGNTGELFF. CDR3 bases: TGTGCCAGCAATAGGCAGGGGGGAAACACCGGGGAGCTGTTTTTT.

V usage is TRBV5-1 and J usage is TRBJ1-6, with D possibly matching TRBD1 (6 bases). The CDR3 covers 13 residues. The V gene lost 7 bases and the J gene lost 10 bases, with 15 bases spanning the gap. Germline V gene sequence: CDR1 SGHRS, CDR2 YFSETQ. The CDR3 bases are TGCGCCAGCCGGACAGACTTGGGCTCACCCCTCCACTTT. Translated: CASRTDLGSPLHF. Looking up the rest from reference TRBV5-1 and TRBJ1-6 gives the full variable domain: KAGVTQTPRYLIKTRGQQVTLSCSPISGHRSVSWYQQTPGQGLQFLFEYFSETQRNKGNFPGRFSGRQFSNSRSEMNVSTLELGDSALYLCASRTDLGSPLHFGNGTRLTVT.

This chain connects TRBV7-3 to TRBJ2-2; a weak D match, TRBD2 (6 bases). The germline CDR1 and CDR2 sequences are SGHTA and FQGTGA. This CDR3 contains 16 residues. Trimming took off 1 base at V and 5 bases at J, with 14 bases between the two ends. The CDR3 DNA sequence: TGTGCCAGCAGCTTAAATCCGGGACTGGGTACCGGGGAGCTGTTTTTT. Residues: CASSLNPGLGTGELFF.

The V call is TRBV29-1, the J call TRBJ2-3; maybe TRBD1 (6 bases). From germline, CDR1 is SQVTM and CDR2 ANQGSEA. This CDR3 spans 12 amino acids. V shed 8 bases and J shed 4 bases, with 13 bases lying between them. CDR3 region: CSTRRGADTQYF. The CDR3 nucleotides are TGCAGCACACGCAGGGGAGCAGATACGCAGTATTTT.

The chain is built from TRBV2 and TRBJ2-2; TRBD1 matches at 8 bases. The CDR3 is made up of 15 amino acids. Germline CDR1 reads SNHLY; CDR2 reads FYNNEI. The ends lost 4 bases at V and 8 bases at J; junction bases unmatched: 9. The CDR3 DNA is TGTGCCAGCAGTGCGATGACAGGGGTTGGTGGGGAGCTGTTTTTT. Its protein is CASSAMTGVGGELFF.

This chain uses TRBV5-6 with TRBJ2-7; 7 nucleotides line up with TRBD1. The CDR3 has 14 residues. Losses at the gene ends were 4 bases for V and 2 bases for J; bases not matched to a gene: 6. The germline V gene encodes CDR1 SGHDT and CDR2 YYEEEE. The CDR3 DNA follows: TGTGCCAGCAGCCTCGAGGGGGCAACCTACGAGCAGTACTTC. This sequence encodes CASSLEGATYEQYF. Variable domain in full (rest from reference TRBV5-6 and TRBJ2-7): DAGVTQSPTHLIKTRGQQVTLRCSPKSGHDTVSWYQQALGQGPQFIFQYYEEEERQRGNFPDRFSGHQFPNYSSELNVNALLLGDSALYLCASSLEGATYEQYFGPGTRLTVT.

The chain has TRBV6-4 and TRBJ2-2; TRBD2 might be the D (5 bases). The germline V and J ends were trimmed by 6 bases and 6 bases, with 14 bases remaining between them. The CDR3 spans 14 residues. Germline assignment: CDR1 MRHNA and CDR2 SNTAGT. As DNA, the CDR3 is TGTGCCAGCAGACGGCTAGCAGATGCCGGGGAGCTGTTTTTT. It codes for CASRRLADAGELFF.

The chain carries TRBV4-2 and TRBJ1-2; a possible D gene is TRBD1 (5 bases). Deletions cut 0 bases from V and 8 bases from J, with 10 bases between. This CDR3 contains 13 residues. CDR1 is LGHNA and CDR2 is YNFKEQ in the germline V gene. Here the CDR3 reads CASSQDQGTGYTF. The DNA of the CDR3 is TGTGCCAGCAGCCAAGATCAGGGAACCGGCTACACCTTC.

This chain joins TRBV28 and TRBJ1-2; D perhaps matches TRBD1 (6 bases). CDR3 length: 14 amino acids. CDR1 is MDHEN, CDR2 SYDVKM, per germline. V was cut by 5 bases and J by 3 bases, with 13 bases left in between. CDR3 region: CASSITGQDYGYTF. The CDR3, as DNA: TGTGCCAGCAGTATCACAGGGCAAGACTATGGCTACACCTTC.

The chain combines TRBV18 with TRBJ2-7, with 8 bases aligning to TRBD2. CDR3 length: 15 residues. The ends lost 2 bases at V and 3 bases at J; junction bases unmatched: 6. Germline CDR1 is KGHSH and CDR2 is LQKENI. CDR3 sequence reads: CASSPSRGGFYEQYF. CDR3 DNA sequence: TGTGCCAGCTCACCATCGCGCGGGGGGTTCTACGAGCAGTACTTC.

As DNA, the CDR3 is TGTGCCAGCAGCTTCGACAGGGTCAATGAGCAGTTCTTC. This sequence encodes CASSFDRVNEQFF. The chain employs TRBV7-6 and TRBJ2-1; 7 bases are a match to TRBD1. This CDR3 contains 13 residues. Germline V gives CDR1 SGHVS, CDR2 FNYEAQ. V trimming: 3 bases; J trimming: 6 bases; junction bases outside the gene matches: 2.

This clone has only a few counts. CDR3 sequence (DNA): TGTGCCAGCAGTGAAGTGGGCAGCATGAACACTGAAGCTTTCTTT. It encodes CASSEVGSMNTEAFF. The V gene is TRBV6-1, the J gene TRBJ1-1; no definite D call. The germline V gene encodes CDR1 MNHNS and CDR2 SASEGT. The CDR3 spans 15 residues. Trimming stripped 1 base from V and 0 bases from J, with 9 bases between.

The chain employs TRBV19 and TRBJ1-3; a possible D gene is TRBD1 (6 bases). CDR3 length equals 15 residues. CDR1 is LNHDA and CDR2 is SQIVND in the germline V gene (reference sequence). Deletions cut 3 bases from V and 0 bases from J, with 9 bases between. The CDR3 coding sequence is TGTGCCAGTAGTATTCAGGGGAGCTCTGGAAACACCATATATTTT. Translated, it gives CASSIQGSSGNTIYF.

The J gene is TRBJ2-2, the V gene TRBV27; D remains unclear. The V end lost 0 bases, the J end lost 6 bases, and 11 bases lay between the germline ends. Germline values: CDR1 MNHEY, CDR2 SMNVEV (reference sequence). CDR3 size: 15 residues. The CDR3 sequence is CASSLSSRIPGELFF. CDR3 nucleotide sequence: TGTGCCAGCAGTTTATCGAGTCGAATACCCGGGGAGCTGTTTTTT.

Details on this clone: The conserved final phenylalanine or tryptophan is absent from the CDR3, which likely points to a read error. The chain combines TRBV30 with TRBJ1-6; no reliable D call. From germline, CDR1 is GTSNPN and CDR2 SVGIG (reference sequence). Trimming shortened V by 3 bases and J by 6 bases, and 15 bases separated the two germline ends. The CDR3 sequence is 15 residues long. The CDR3 region has the DNA TGTGCCTGGAGGGTGGGCCCAGCCGGTAATTCACCCCTCCACCTT. This codes for CAWRVGPAGNSPLHL.

The chain recombines TRBV2 with TRBJ2-7; TRBD1 matches at 10 bases. Germline V gene data show CDR1 as SNHLY and CDR2 as FYNNEI. The V segment lost 11 bases and the J segment 5 bases; nucleotides outside the gene matches: 9. The CDR3 contains 13 residues. The CDR3 spells CAGARDRGDEQYF. The CDR3 nucleotides are TGTGCCGGGGCCCGGGACAGGGGCGACGAGCAGTACTTC.